The 21 T cell receptor beta chains below were found in one sample sequenced in a study of T cells in Graves' hyperthyroidism and ophthalmopathy. Amplified TCR beta CDR3 regions derived from RNA transcripts. The TCR CDR3 was amplified in a first-round RT-PCR using the HTBI primer set. Each CDR3 protein is one row after TCRdb ran MiXCR on the multiplex PCR reads. Among roughly 160,000 distinct CDR3 sequences listed, about 9% were seen once. Sequencing used blood. These receptors came from a woman aged 18-30 years with Graves' hyperthyroidism that later progressed to Graves' ophthalmopathy.

This clonotype was observed many times. This chain joins TRBV19 and TRBJ2-1, with a tentative D call TRBD2 (5 bases). The CDR3 sequence is 16 residues long. The V gene's germline CDR1 is LNHDA and CDR2 SQIVND (reference sequence). V was cut by 3 bases and J by 4 bases, with 16 bases left in between. The CDR3 coding sequence is TGTGCCAGTAGTATGGGAACGGAGCGGAGTTACAATGAGCAGTTCTTC. This sequence encodes CASSMGTERSYNEQFF.

Ten or more counts support this clonotype. The chain combines TRBV6-1 with TRBJ2-6; weak D call: TRBD2 (6 bases). Germline assignment: CDR1 MNHNS and CDR2 SASEGT. V shed 5 bases and J shed 6 bases, with 8 bases lying between them. The CDR3 contains 13 residues. CDR3: CASSRGEANVLTF. In DNA form, the CDR3 reads TGTGCCAGCAGTCGCGGGGAGGCCAACGTCCTGACTTTC.

This clonotype was seen at least ten times. V gene TRBV3-1 combines with J gene TRBJ1-1; D not resolved. The CDR3 loop spans 12 amino acids. Germline loops: CDR1 LGHDT, CDR2 YNNKEL (reference sequence). Trimming took 0 bases from V and 6 from J, leaving 5 bases between them. The DNA of the CDR3 is TGTGCCAGCAGCCAAGATCCAGCTGAAGCTTTCTTT. This codes for CASSQDPAEAFF.

This clonotype was detected many times. The chain combines TRBV28 with TRBJ2-7; TRBD1 might be the D (6 bases). V lost 6 bases, J lost 2 bases, and 14 bases lay in between. Germline V gene data show CDR1 as MDHEN and CDR2 as SYDVKM. This CDR3 spans 14 amino acids. As DNA, the CDR3 is TGTGCCAGCAGGAACAGGGCCACACCCTACGAGCAGTACTTC. It codes for CASRNRATPYEQYF. The entire variable domain, with the rest obtained from reference TRBV28 and TRBJ2-7, is as follows: DVKVTQSSRYLVKRTGEKVFLECVQDMDHENMFWYRQDPGLGLRLIYFSYDVKMKEKGDIPEGYSVSREKKERFSLILESASTNQTSMYLCASRNRATPYEQYFGPGTRLTVT.

This clonotype has a count of ten or more. The chain carries TRBV12-3 or TRBV12-4 and TRBJ1-1; TRBD1 aligns across 10 bases. This CDR3 is 15 amino acids long. With V trimmed by 6 bases and J by 5 bases, 9 bases remained unmatched. The chain's CDR3 is CASSPRQGADTEAFF. Here the CDR3 DNA reads TGTGCCAGCAGCCCCCGACAGGGGGCGGATACTGAAGCTTTCTTT.

About this clonotype: Given a much more abundant clone one base away, this may be a read error. The final CDR3 position lacks the conserved phenylalanine or tryptophan, pointing to a likely read error. The CDR3 loop reads CASSEPGRGGTEAFS. CDR3 in DNA: TGTGCCAGCAGTGAACCGGGACGGGGGGGCACTGAAGCTTTCTCT. The chain carries TRBV28 and TRBJ1-1; D is possibly TRBD1 (5 bases). The CDR3 runs 15 residues. From germline, CDR1 is MDHEN and CDR2 SYDVKM. Trimming removed 5 bases at V and 4 bases at J, with 17 bases between.

This clonotype was counted ten times or more. The chain recombines TRBV20-1 with TRBJ1-3, with 7 bases lining up with TRBD1. Trimming at V came to 3 bases and at J to 0 bases, leaving 2 bases not matched to a gene. This CDR3 region has 14 residues. The germline V gene has CDR1 DFQATT and CDR2 SNEGSKA (reference sequence). CDR3 coding DNA: TGCAGTGCTAGGGACAGGTCCTCTGGAAACACCATATATTTT. It is translated as CSARDRSSGNTIYF.

The table lists this clonotype with many counts. The chain is built from TRBV20-1 and TRBJ2-1, with 8 bases identical to TRBD2. This CDR3 contains 19 residues. V dropped 0 bases and J dropped 7; count of bases not matched to a gene: 20. CDR1 and CDR2 from the germline V gene are DFQATT and SNEGSKA (reference sequence). CDR3 sequence (DNA): TGCAGTGCTAGAGACCCCTCGGCGAGTGGCGGGAGGTCGGATAATGAGCAGTTCTTC. Translation gives CSARDPSASGGRSDNEQFF.

This clonotype came up many times. This chain joins TRBV7-8 and TRBJ2-3; TRBD2 is a possible D gene (6 bases). The CDR3 has 13 residues. Germline V lookup: CDR1 SGHVS, CDR2 FQNEAQ. V was cut by 8 bases and J by 5 bases, with 14 bases left in between. This chain's CDR3 is CASGGRIVDTQYF. DNA of the CDR3: TGTGCCAGCGGTGGGAGGATAGTAGATACGCAGTATTTT. Full variable domain (remainder filled in from reference TRBV7-8 and TRBJ2-3): GAGVSQSPRYKVAKRGQDVALRCDPISGHVSLFWYQQALGQGPEFLTYFQNEAQLDKSGLPSDRFFAERPEGSVSTLKIQRTQQEDSAVYLCASGGRIVDTQYFGPGTRLTVL.

This clonotype has just a few counts. The chain carries TRBV18 and TRBJ2-7; D gene unclear. Trimming removed 2 bases from V and 0 bases from J, with 11 bases in between. The germline V gene has CDR1 KGHSH and CDR2 LQKENI. This CDR3 contains 15 residues. CDR3 sequence reads: CASSPFSRTSYEQYF. The CDR3 nucleotides are TGTGCCAGCTCACCATTTTCCAGGACCTCCTACGAGCAGTACTTC.

This clonotype has at least ten counts. J is TRBJ1-2 and V is TRBV12-3 or TRBV12-4, with D uncertain. V lost 2 bases and J lost 4, with 11 bases in between. The CDR3 runs 14 residues. The CDR3 protein is CASSLSRIGYGYTF. The CDR3 nucleotides are TGTGCCAGCAGTTTATCCAGAATCGGCTATGGCTACACCTTC.

Many counts were recorded for this clonotype. The rearrangement joins TRBV5-5 to TRBJ2-1; D is unclear. The CDR3 spans 15 residues. From germline, CDR1 is SGHKS and CDR2 YYEKEE (reference sequence). Between the trimmed V and J ends, which lost 4 bases and 0 bases, there was a span of 11 bases. CDR3 protein: CASSPDLPSYNEQFF. In DNA form, the CDR3 reads TGTGCCAGCAGCCCCGACTTACCCTCCTACAATGAGCAGTTCTTC.

This clonotype was picked up many times. This rearrangement joins TRBV20-1 to TRBJ2-1; the match to TRBD2 covers 12 bases. Germline CDR1 DFQATT, CDR2 SNEGSKA (reference sequence). J lost 7 bases, V lost 4 bases, and 5 bases had no gene match. The CDR3 length is 14 residues. The CDR3 loop is CSAIPSGRVNEQFF. In DNA, the CDR3 is TGCAGTGCTATTCCTAGCGGGAGGGTTAATGAGCAGTTCTTC.

Many counts were recorded for this clonotype. J is TRBJ1-1 and V is TRBV30, with no clear D. The germline V gene has CDR1 GTSNPN and CDR2 SVGIG (reference sequence). This CDR3 is built from 14 residues. V was shortened by 3 bases and J by 1 base, with 12 bases between the two germline ends. CDR3 protein: CAWSDSPGNTEAFF. In DNA, the CDR3 is TGTGCCTGGAGCGATTCACCGGGGAACACTGAAGCTTTCTTT.

This clonotype was detected many times. The chain joins TRBV20-1 to TRBJ1-2; 7 bases are a match to TRBD1. Germline loops: CDR1 DFQATT, CDR2 SNEGSKA (reference sequence). The CDR3 length is 17 residues. The V gene end was trimmed by 5 bases and the J gene end by 2 bases; junction bases not matched to a gene: 17. The CDR3 region is CSAEPFDRASVNYGYTF. The CDR3 region has the DNA TGCAGTGCTGAACCATTCGACAGGGCATCCGTGAACTATGGCTACACCTTC.

This clonotype was seen many times. The chain uses TRBV19 and TRBJ2-6, with no clear D. Trimming shortened V by 11 bases and J by 2 bases, and 16 bases separated the two germline ends. This CDR3 contains 15 residues. CDR1 and CDR2 (germline): LNHDA, SQIVND (reference sequence). The CDR3: CACKSGLPGANVLTF. The DNA of the CDR3 is TGTGCCTGTAAAAGTGGCTTGCCTGGGGCCAACGTCCTGACTTTC.

This clonotype was seen ten or more times. J is TRBJ2-7 and V is TRBV7-8; D may be TRBD2 (6 bases). This CDR3 contains 15 residues. Trimming pared 4 bases from V and 4 bases from J, leaving 17 bases between. Germline V gene sequence: CDR1 SGHVS, CDR2 FQNEAQ. As DNA, the CDR3 is TGTGCCAGCAGCTCCAAAGGCCGCGGGATTTACGAGCAGTACTTC. This translates into CASSSKGRGIYEQYF.

This clonotype was recorded many times. The chain employs TRBV20-1 and TRBJ2-1, with a weak D call TRBD2 (7 bases). Germline lookup yields CDR1 DFQATT and CDR2 SNEGSKA (reference sequence). Trimming stripped 0 bases from V and 3 bases from J, with 12 bases between. The CDR3 sequence is 15 residues long. CDR3 in DNA: TGCAGTGCTAGAGAGGGGAGGGGGGACTACAATGAGCAGTTCTTC. Its protein product is CSAREGRGDYNEQFF.

This clonotype has a count of ten or more. The chain is built from TRBV28 and TRBJ2-7; no firm D call. The V gene lost 7 bases and the J gene lost 5 bases, with 15 bases spanning the gap. The length of the CDR3 is 13 residues. Germline-derived CDR1 and CDR2 are MDHEN and SYDVKM. CDR3 sequence reads: CASTTQRIHEQYF. The CDR3 DNA is TGTGCCAGCACTACACAGAGGATCCACGAGCAGTACTTC.

This clonotype was counted a few times. The gene calls are TRBV9 and TRBJ1-6; D possibly corresponds to TRBD1 (6 bases). The V end lost 3 bases, the J end lost 8 bases, and 15 bases lay between the germline ends. Per germline, CDR1 SGDLS and CDR2 YYNGEE. The length of the CDR3 is 15 residues. CDR3 sequence reads: CASSATPGVDSPLHF. CDR3 DNA: TGTGCCAGCAGCGCCACCCCAGGGGTAGATTCACCCCTCCACTTT.

In its sample, this clonotype was seen many times. The CDR3 region is CASSFWDRGLQPQHF. The DNA of the CDR3 is TGTGCCAGCAGTTTCTGGGACAGGGGCCTTCAGCCCCAGCATTTT. The V and J genes are TRBV28 and TRBJ1-5, with TRBD1 matching 10 bases. CDR1 MDHEN and CDR2 SYDVKM come from the germline V gene. The CDR3 spans 15 residues. With 3 bases clipped from V and 6 bases from J, the junction kept 5 bases outside the gene matches.